This entry is about one T cell receptor (beta chain). The antigen is undetermined. Only in-frame clones appear in the TCRdb table, and some are missing; sequencing was by immunoSEQ multiplex PCR. The repertoire holds several thousand clones, with 50% as singletons. This sample was taken from a study of siplizumab effects on memory and regulatory T cells. The CDR3 has 15 residues. Between the trimmed V and J ends, which lost 4 bases and 6 bases, there was a span of 17 bases. From germline, CDR1 is LGHNA and CDR2 YNFKEQ. Over a period of 6 days at 37 degrees C, the mixed lymphocyte reaction cells were cocultured.

The J gene is TRBJ2-3, the V gene TRBV4-2; D perhaps matches TRBD2 (5 bases). The sample taken for sequencing was CFSE-low (dividing) CD8+ T cells sorted from an allogeneic mixed lymphocyte reaction. The TCR sequence derives from a human donor in good health; the cells came from an allogeneic mixed lymphocyte reaction. Some clones in this sample may be carry-over from other donors' samples. The CDR3 reads CASSPRLSSGDTQYF. As DNA, the CDR3 is TGTGCCAGCAGCCCAAGACTAAGTTCCGGGGATACGCAGTATTTT.